Sequencing of this T cell receptor beta chain was carried out in a study of Ad26.COV2.S vaccination and SARS-CoV-2 variants. Only in-frame clones appear in the TCRdb table, and some are missing; sequencing was by immunoSEQ multiplex PCR. The sample carries approximately 480,000 clones, approximately 90% recorded once. CDR1 and CDR2 from the germline V gene are MDHEN and SYDVKM. The CDR3 is 11 amino acids. Trimming cost V 3 bases and J 6 bases, with 3 bases left between them. The treatment: approximately 18 received Ad26.COV2.S at low or high dose, single or two shots; 5 received placebo; per-sample allocation not given. Day 63 after the first injection of vaccine or placebo was the sampling time. What was given as vaccine was an Ad26 vector encoding Wuhan-strain SARS-CoV-2 spike.

The receptor comes from a person aged 18-60 years who received the Ad26.COV2.S COVID-19 vaccine or a placebo. The rearrangement uses TRBV28 and TRBJ2-1; no reliable D call. The sample here was peripheral blood, taken in a trial of Ad26.COV2.S vaccine versus placebo. DNA of the CDR3: TGTGCCAGCAGTTTCCCCAATGAGCAGTTCTTC. Translated: CASSFPNEQFF.